This T cell receptor beta chain was sequenced in a study of blood T cell repertoires in COVID-19. Whole-study context: Whether acute or convalescent, the COVID-19 samples came from the United States, Italy and Spain. The analysed material was cDNA or gDNA that came from T cells, B-cell-depleted T cells, or PBMCs.

This clone occurred once. Using immunoSEQ multiplex PCR, the repertoire was profiled, and TCRdb retains in-frame clones only, with some absent. The repertoire holds roughly 260,000 clones, with around nine tenths as singletons. With V trimmed by 5 bases and J by 10 bases, 11 bases remained unmatched. CDR3 length equals 15 residues. The germline V gene encodes CDR1 SEHNR and CDR2 FQNEAQ (reference sequence). The clonotype comes from a woman in her late teens or twenties who had recovered from COVID-19. V gene TRBV7-9 combines with J gene TRBJ1-6; 7 positions agree with TRBD1. Sequencing input: PBMCs or T cells enriched from blood (not recorded which). CDR3 amino acids: CASSTRQDRSSPLHF. CDR3 DNA sequence: TGTGCCAGCAGCACTCGACAGGACAGGAGCTCACCCCTCCACTTT.